A single sample is the source of the 4 T cell receptor beta chains below, sequenced in a study of control samples from healthy donors and cancer patients. Produced via immunoSEQ multiplex PCR; TCRdb's table is partial and in-frame only. The sample lists 90,000 to 150,000 clones, more than 70% occurring once. Sequences were obtained from blood. The receptor source for this set is a man aged 40-49 years in good health.

The J gene is TRBJ2-7, the V gene TRBV7-8; 10 positions match TRBD1. J was trimmed by 2 bases and V by 0 bases; bases with no gene match: 1. This CDR3 has 15 residues. CDR1 is SGHVS, CDR2 FQNEAQ, per germline. CDR3 bases: TGTGCCAGCAGCTTAGCCGGGACAGGGGCCTACGAGCAGTACTTC. Translation gives CASSLAGTGAYEQYF.

This chain joins TRBV20-1 and TRBJ1-2, with 8 positions matching TRBD1. Losses at the gene ends were 3 bases for V and 5 bases for J; bases not matched to a gene: 5. Germline V gene sequence: CDR1 DFQATT, CDR2 SNEGSKA (reference sequence). The CDR3 totals 13 residues. The CDR3 here is CSASTGGSYGYTF. CDR3 DNA sequence: TGCAGTGCTAGTACAGGGGGAAGTTATGGCTACACCTTC.

The J gene is TRBJ1-1, the V gene TRBV30; TRBD1 might be the D (5 bases). The CDR3 is 14 amino acids. Between the trimmed V and J ends, which lost 3 bases and 1 base, there was a span of 12 bases. From germline, CDR1 is GTSNPN and CDR2 SVGIG (reference sequence). CDR3 bases: TGTGCCTGGAGGAAGACAGCATCGAACACTGAAGCTTTCTTT. Encoded protein: CAWRKTASNTEAFF.

The rearrangement uses TRBV14 and TRBJ2-2, with TRBD1 identical over 11 bases. Germline lookup yields CDR1 SGHDN and CDR2 FVKESK. The J segment lost 6 bases and the V segment lost 3 bases, leaving 3 bases of the junction unmatched. There are 15 residues in the CDR3. The DNA for the CDR3 is TGTGCCAGCAGCCAGGACAGGGGGCGTGCCGGGGAGCTGTTTTTT. This sequence encodes CASSQDRGRAGELFF.